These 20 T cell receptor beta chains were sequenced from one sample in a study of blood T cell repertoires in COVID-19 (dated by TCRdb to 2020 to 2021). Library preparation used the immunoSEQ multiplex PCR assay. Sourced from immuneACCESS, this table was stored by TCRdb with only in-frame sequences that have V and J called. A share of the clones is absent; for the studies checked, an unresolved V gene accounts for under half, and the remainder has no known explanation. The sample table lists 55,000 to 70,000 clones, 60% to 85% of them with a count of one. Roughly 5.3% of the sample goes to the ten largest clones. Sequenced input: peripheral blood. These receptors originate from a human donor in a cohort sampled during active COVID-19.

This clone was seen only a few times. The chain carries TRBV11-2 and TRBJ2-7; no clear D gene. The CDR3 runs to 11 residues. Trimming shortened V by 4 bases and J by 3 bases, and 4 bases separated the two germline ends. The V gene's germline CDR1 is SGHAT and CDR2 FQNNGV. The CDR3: CASSSYYEQYF. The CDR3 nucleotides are TGTGCCAGCAGCTCTTACTACGAGCAGTACTTC.

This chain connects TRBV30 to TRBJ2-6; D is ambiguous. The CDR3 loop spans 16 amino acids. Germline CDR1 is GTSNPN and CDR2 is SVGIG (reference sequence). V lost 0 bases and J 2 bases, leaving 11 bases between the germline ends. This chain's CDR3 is CAWSVETFPGANVLTF. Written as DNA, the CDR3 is TGTGCCTGGAGTGTAGAAACATTCCCTGGGGCCAACGTCCTGACTTTC.

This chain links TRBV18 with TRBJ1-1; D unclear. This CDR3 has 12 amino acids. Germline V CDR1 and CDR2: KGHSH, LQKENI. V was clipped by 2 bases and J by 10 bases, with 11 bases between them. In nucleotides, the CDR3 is TGTGCCAGCTCACCAGATGGCCGGGGAGCTTTCTTT. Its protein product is CASSPDGRGAFF.

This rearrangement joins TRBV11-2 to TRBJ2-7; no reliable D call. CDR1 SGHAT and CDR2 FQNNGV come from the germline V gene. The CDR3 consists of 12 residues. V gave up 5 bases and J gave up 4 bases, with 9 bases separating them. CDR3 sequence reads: CASSQSIYEQYF. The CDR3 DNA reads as TGTGCCAGCAGCCAGTCGATTTACGAGCAGTACTTC.

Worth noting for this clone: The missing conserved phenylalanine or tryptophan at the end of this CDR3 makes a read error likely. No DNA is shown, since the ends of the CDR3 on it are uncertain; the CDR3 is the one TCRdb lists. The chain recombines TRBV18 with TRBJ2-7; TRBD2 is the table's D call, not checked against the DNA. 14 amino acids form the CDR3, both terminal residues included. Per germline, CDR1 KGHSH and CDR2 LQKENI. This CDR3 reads CASSPSETSGIREI.

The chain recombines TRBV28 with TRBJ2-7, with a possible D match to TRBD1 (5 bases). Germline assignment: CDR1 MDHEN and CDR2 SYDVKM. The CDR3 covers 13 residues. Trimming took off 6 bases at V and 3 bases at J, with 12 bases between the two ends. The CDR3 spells CASSPTAVYEQYF. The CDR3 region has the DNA TGTGCCAGCAGCCCGACAGCCGTCTACGAGCAGTACTTC.

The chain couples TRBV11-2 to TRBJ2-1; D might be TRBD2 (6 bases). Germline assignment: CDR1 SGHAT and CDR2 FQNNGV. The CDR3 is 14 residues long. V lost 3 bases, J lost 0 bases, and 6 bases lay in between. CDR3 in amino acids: CASSFGSSYNEQFF. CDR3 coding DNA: TGTGCCAGCAGCTTCGGGAGCTCCTACAATGAGCAGTTCTTC.

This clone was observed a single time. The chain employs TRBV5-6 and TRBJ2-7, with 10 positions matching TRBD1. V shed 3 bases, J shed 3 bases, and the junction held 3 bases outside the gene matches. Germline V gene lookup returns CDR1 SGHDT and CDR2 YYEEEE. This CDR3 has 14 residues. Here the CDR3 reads CASSWGDRGYEQYF. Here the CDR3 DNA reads TGTGCCAGCAGCTGGGGGGACAGGGGCTACGAGCAGTACTTC.

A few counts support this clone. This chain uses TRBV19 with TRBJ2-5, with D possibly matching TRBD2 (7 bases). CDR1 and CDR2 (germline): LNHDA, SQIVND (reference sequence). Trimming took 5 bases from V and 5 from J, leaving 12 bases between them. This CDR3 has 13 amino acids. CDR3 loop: CASSAQGGETQYF. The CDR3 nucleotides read TGTGCCAGTAGTGCACAGGGAGGGGAGACCCAGTACTTC.

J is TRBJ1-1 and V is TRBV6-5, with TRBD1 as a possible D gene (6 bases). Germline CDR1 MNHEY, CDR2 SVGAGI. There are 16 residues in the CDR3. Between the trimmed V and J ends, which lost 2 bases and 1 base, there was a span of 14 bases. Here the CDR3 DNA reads TGTGCCAGCAGTTACCTAACAGGGACGAAGAACACTGAAGCTTTCTTT. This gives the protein CASSYLTGTKNTEAFF.

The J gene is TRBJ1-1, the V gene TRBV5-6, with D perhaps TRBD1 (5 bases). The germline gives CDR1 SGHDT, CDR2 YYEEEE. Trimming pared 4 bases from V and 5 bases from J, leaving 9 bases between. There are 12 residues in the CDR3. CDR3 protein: CASSRGRTEAFF. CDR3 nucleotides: TGTGCCAGCAGCCGGGGGAGGACTGAAGCTTTCTTT.

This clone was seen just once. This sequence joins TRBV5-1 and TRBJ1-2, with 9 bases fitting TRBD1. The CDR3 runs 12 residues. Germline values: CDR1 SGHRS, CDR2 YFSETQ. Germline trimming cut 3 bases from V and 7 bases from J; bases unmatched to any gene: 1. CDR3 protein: CASSSDRGGYTF. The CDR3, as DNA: TGCGCCAGCAGCTCGGACAGGGGTGGCTACACCTTC.

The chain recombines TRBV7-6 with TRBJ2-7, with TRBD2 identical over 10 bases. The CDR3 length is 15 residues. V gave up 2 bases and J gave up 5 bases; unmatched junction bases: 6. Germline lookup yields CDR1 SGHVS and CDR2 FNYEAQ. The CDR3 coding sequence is TGTGCCAGCAGCTTAATGGCTAGCGGGGGAGACGAGCAGTACTTC. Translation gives CASSLMASGGDEQYF.

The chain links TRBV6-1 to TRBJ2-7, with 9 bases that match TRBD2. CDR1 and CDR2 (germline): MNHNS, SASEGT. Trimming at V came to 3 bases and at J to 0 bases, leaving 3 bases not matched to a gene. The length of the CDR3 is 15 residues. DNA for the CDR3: TGTGCCAGCAGTGAGGGCGGGGGGGCCTCCTACGAGCAGTACTTC. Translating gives CASSEGGGASYEQYF.

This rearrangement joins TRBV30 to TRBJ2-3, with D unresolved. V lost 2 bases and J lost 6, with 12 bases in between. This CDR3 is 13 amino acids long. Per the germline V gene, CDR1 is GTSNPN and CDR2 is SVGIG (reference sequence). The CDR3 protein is CAWSRQRGDTQYF. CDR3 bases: TGTGCCTGGAGTCGGCAGAGAGGTGATACGCAGTATTTT.

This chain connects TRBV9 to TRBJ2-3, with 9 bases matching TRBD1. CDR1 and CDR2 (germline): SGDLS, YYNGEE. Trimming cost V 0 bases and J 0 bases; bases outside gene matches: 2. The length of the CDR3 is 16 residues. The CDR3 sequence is CASSVGTGVSTDTQYF. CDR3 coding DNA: TGTGCCAGCAGCGTAGGGACAGGGGTTAGCACAGATACGCAGTATTTT.

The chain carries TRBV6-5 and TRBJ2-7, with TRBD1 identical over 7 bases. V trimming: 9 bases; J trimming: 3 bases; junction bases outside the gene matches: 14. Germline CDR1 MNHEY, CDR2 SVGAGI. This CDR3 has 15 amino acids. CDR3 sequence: CARRIRDREVYEQYF. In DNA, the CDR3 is TGTGCCAGAAGAATCCGGGACAGAGAGGTCTACGAGCAGTACTTC.

In DNA form, the CDR3 reads TGTGCCAGCAGCTCCGGACAGGGGGCAATCGGAAACACCATATATTTT. It translates to CASSSGQGAIGNTIYF. V gene TRBV11-2 combines with J gene TRBJ1-3; 11 nucleotides match TRBD1. The CDR3 is 16 residues long. The trim removed 4 bases at V and 4 bases at J, leaving 6 bases unmatched. Germline V gene sequence: CDR1 SGHAT, CDR2 FQNNGV.

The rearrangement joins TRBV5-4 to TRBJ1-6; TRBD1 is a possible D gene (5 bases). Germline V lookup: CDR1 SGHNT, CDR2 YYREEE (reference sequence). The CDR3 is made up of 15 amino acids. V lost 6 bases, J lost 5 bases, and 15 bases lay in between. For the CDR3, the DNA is TGTGCCAGCACTAACCCCACAGGAAATAATTCACCCCTCCACTTT. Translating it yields CASTNPTGNNSPLHF. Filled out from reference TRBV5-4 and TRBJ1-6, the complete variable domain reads ETGVTQSPTHLIKTRGQQVTLRCSSQSGHNTVSWYQQALGQGPQFIFQYYREEENGRGNFPPRFSGLQFPNYSSELNVNALELDDSALYLCASTNPTGNNSPLHFGNGTRLTVT.

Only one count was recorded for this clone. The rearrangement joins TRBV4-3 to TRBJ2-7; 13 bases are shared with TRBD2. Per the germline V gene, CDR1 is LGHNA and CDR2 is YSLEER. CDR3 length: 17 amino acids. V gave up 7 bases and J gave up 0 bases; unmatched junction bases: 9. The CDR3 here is CASKSGLAGVSSYEQYF. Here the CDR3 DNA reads TGCGCCAGCAAATCTGGACTAGCGGGAGTAAGCTCCTACGAGCAGTACTTC.